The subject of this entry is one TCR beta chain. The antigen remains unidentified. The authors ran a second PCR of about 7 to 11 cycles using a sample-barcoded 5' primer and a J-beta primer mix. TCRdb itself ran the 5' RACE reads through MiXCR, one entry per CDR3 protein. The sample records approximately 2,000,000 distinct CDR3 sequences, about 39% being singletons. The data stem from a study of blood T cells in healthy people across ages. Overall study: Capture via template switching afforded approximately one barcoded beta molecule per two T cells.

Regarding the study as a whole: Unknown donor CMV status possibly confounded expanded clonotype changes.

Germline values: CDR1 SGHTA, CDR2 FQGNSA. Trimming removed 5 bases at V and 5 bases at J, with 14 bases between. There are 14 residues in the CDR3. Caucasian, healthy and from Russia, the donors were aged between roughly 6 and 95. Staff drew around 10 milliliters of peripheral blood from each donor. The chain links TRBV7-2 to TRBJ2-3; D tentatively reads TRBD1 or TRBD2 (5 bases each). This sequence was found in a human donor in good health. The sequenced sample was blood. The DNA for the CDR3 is TGTGCCAGCAGCGGGACCCCTGGGGTAGATACGCAGTATTTT. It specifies CASSGTPGVDTQYF.